This T cell receptor (beta chain) was documented in a study of T cells in Graves' hyperthyroidism and ophthalmopathy. Regions amplified from RNA transcripts were the TCR beta CDR3 regions. The study used the HTBI primer set for a first-round RT-PCR of the TCR CDR3. TCRdb reanalysed the multiplex PCR reads using MiXCR and keeps one entry per CDR3 protein. The sample yields under 300,000 distinct CDR3 sequences, around 15% seen once. This clonotype has a count of ten or more. Trimming stripped 3 bases from V and 2 bases from J, with 5 bases between. The CDR3 has 12 amino acids. Germline V lookup: CDR1 SGHAT, CDR2 FQNNGV. Clinicians diagnosed patients from clinical symptoms, serum thyroxine and TRAb, thyroid ultrasound and orbital computed tomography.

The sample consisted of blood. This TCR was recovered from a woman aged 45-60 years with Graves' hyperthyroidism that later progressed to Graves' ophthalmopathy. This chain uses TRBV11-2 with TRBJ2-7; no reliable D call. The CDR3 reads CASSLWAYEQYF. In DNA, the CDR3 is TGTGCCAGCAGCTTGTGGGCCTACGAGCAGTACTTC.